This TCR beta chain was identified in a study of cytomegalovirus exposure and HLA in healthy donors. Trimming pared 0 bases from V and 2 bases from J, leaving 11 bases between. Germline V CDR1 and CDR2: SGDLS, YYNGEE. This CDR3 region has 15 residues. Some clones are missing from TCRdb's copy, which holds only in-frame ones; the method was immunoSEQ multiplex PCR. The data show approximately 240,000 clones, about 93% seen once. The receptor was isolated from a woman aged 18 to 35 in good health and CMV-seronegative. The sequenced sample consisted of PBMCs. The rearrangement uses TRBV9 and TRBJ2-5, with D unclear. This CDR3 reads CASSVGVSVQETQYF. CDR3 coding DNA: TGTGCCAGCAGCGTAGGGGTGAGCGTACAAGAGACCCAGTACTTC.